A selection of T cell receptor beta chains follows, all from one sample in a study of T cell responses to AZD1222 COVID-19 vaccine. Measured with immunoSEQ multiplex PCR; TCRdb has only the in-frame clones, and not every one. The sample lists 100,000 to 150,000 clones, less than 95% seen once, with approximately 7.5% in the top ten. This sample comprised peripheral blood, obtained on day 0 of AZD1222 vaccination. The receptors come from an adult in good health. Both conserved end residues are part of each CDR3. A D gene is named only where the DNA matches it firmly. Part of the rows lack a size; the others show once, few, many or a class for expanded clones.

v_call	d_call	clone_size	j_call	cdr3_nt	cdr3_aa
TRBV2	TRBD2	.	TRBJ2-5	TGTGCCAGCAGTGAAAAAACCCCCACCTTACTTTCTAGCGGGAGGCCCATGGCCCAGTACTTC	CASSEKTPTLLSSGRPMAQYF
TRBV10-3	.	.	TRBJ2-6	TGTGCCATCAGTGCCGGGCGGGGAAGCTCTGGGGCCAACGTCCTGACTTTC	CAISAGRGSSGANVLTF
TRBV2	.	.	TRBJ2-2	TGTGCCAGCAGTGAAAGGCAGACCGGGGAGCTGTTTTTT	CASSERQTGELFF
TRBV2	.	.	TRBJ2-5	TGTGCCAGCGGCGATGCCTCGAGGGGTACCCAAGAGACCCAGTACTTC	CASGDASRGTQETQYF
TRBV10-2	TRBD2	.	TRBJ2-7	TGCGCCAGCAGTATAGCGGGAGGACGTTACGAGCAGTACTTC	CASSIAGGRYEQYF
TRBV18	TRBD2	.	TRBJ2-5	TGTGCCAGCTCACATCCGGGACTAGCGGCACAAGAGACCCAGTACTTC	CASSHPGLAAQETQYF
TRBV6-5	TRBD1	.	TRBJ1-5	TGTGCCATCAGGGACAGGGTGGGCAATCAGCCCCAGCATTTT	CAIRDRVGNQPQHF
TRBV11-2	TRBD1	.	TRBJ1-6	TGTGCCAGCAGCTTACAGGGGGCTAGGGATTCACCCCTCCACTTT	CASSLQGARDSPLHF
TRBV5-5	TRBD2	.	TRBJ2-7	TGTGCCAGCAGCTCTTCCGGGACTAGCGGTTGGTACGAGCAGTACTTC	CASSSSGTSGWYEQYF
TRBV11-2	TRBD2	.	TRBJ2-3	TGTGCCAGCTTAAGCGGGAGAGGGTCAGATACGCAGTATTTT	CASLSGRGSDTQYF
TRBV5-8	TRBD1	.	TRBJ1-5	TGTGCCAGCAGGGGGAGGACAGGGTCCAATCAGCCCCAGCATTTT	CASRGRTGSNQPQHF
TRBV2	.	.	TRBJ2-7	TGTGCCAGCAGTGAAGTCAGGAGCAACTCCTACGAGCAGTACTTC	CASSEVRSNSYEQYF
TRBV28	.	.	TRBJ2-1	TGTGCCAGCAGTTCTTTGACGAGGAATGAGCAGTTCTTC	CASSSLTRNEQFF
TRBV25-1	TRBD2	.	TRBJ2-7	TGTGCCAGCAGTGAATGGGGACTAGCGGGGTACGAGCAGTACTTC	CASSEWGLAGYEQYF
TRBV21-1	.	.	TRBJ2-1	TGTGCCAGCAGCAAAGGGGGTAGCGGGAGGGGTAATGAGCAGTTCTTC	CASSKGGSGRGNEQFF
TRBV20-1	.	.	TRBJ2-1	TGCAGTACCGGGGAGATCGATGAGCAGTTCTTC	CSTGEIDEQFF
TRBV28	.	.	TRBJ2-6	TGTGCCAGCAGTTCATGGGGGGCGGATTTGTCTGGGGCCAACGTCCTGACTTTC	CASSSWGADLSGANVLTF
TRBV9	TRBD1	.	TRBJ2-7	TGTGCCAGCAGCGTAGGTCTGATGATGGGGACAGGGACCTTATACGAGCAGTACTTC	CASSVGLMMGTGTLYEQYF
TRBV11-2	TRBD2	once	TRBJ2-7	TGTGCCAGCAGCGGGGGACTAGCGGGAGGGTCCTACGAGCAGTACTTC	CASSGGLAGGSYEQYF
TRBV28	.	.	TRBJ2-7	TGTGCCAGCAGTTCCAGGGGTGGCGAGCAGTACTTC	CASSSRGGEQYF
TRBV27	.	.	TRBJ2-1	TGTGCCAGCAGCCACCAGACTAGTTGGATGTCCTACAATGAGCAGTTCTTC	CASSHQTSWMSYNEQFF
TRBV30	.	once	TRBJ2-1	TGTGCCTGGAGTGGGGGTGCCAACTACAATGAGCAGTTCTTC	CAWSGGANYNEQFF
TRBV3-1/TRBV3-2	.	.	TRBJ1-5	TGTGCCAGCAGCCCCTACAGGGTACGGACCCGTCAGCCCCAGCATTTT	CASSPYRVRTRQPQHF
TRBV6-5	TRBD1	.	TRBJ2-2	TGTGCCAGCAGCCCGGGACAGGGGAACACCGGGGAGCTGTTTTTT	CASSPGQGNTGELFF
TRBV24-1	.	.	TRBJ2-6	TGTGCCACCGCCCCAATTGGGGTCTCTGGGGCCAACGTCCTGACTTTC	CATAPIGVSGANVLTF
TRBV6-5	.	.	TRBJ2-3	TGTGCCAGCAGTCTGGACAGAAGCACAGATACGCAGTATTTT	CASSLDRSTDTQYF
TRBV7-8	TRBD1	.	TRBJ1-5	TGTGCCAGCGCAAAACAGGGGAATAGCAATCAGCCCCAGCATTTT	CASAKQGNSNQPQHF
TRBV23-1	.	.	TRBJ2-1	TGCGCCAGCAGTCAATCCGGGAGAGAACAATGGGAGCAGTTCTTC	CASSQSGREQWEQFF
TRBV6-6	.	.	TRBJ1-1	TGTGCCAGCAGTCCAAACGGGGGACGTCAGGTCACTGAAGCTTTCTTT	CASSPNGGRQVTEAFF
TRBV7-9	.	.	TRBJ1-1	TGTGCCAGCAGCTGGGGGGGCGACACTGAAGCTTTCTTT	CASSWGGDTEAFF
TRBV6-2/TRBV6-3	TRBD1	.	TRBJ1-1	TGTGCCAGCAGTTCCCCGGGACAGTACACTGAAGCTTTCTTT	CASSSPGQYTEAFF
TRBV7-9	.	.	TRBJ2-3	TGTGCCAGCAGCTTCCCGACAGAAGATACGCAGTATTTT	CASSFPTEDTQYF
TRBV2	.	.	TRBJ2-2	TGTGCCAGCAGTGAACGGTGGGCCGGGAGCGGGGAGCTGTTTTTT	CASSERWAGSGELFF
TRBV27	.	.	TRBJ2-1	TGTGCCAGCAGCATGGGGAGTGAGCAGTTCTTC	CASSMGSEQFF
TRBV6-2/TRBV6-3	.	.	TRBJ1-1	TGTGCCAGCAGCGAAACGAACACTGAAGCTTTCTTT	CASSETNTEAFF
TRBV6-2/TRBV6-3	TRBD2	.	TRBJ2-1	TGTGCCAGCAGTTACGAATATGCGAGGGTGCGGGAGGGCAAGAATGAGCAGTTCTTC	CASSYEYARVREGKNEQFF
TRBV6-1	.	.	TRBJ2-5	TGTGCCAGCAGTGAAGAGGGACTGGGAGAAGAGACCCAGTACTTC	CASSEEGLGEETQYF